This T cell receptor beta chain is drawn from a study of cytomegalovirus exposure and HLA in healthy donors (dated by TCRdb to about 2017). For the wider study: In an earlier analysis of under 600 of the donors, approximately 260 Gb of sequence data and 100 million or so unique TCR beta sequences from 150 million to 200 million T cells were reported. The study aimed to test whether signatures of past pathogen exposure could be identified by cataloging public T cell receptors. The study used immunosequencing to profile the T cell repertoires of several hundred subjects and linked those repertoires to cytomegalovirus serostatus. In the later analysis, no new phenotypic data were used to find candidate immune exposures; instead, reliance was placed on TCR beta sequences and their occurrence across donors. An earlier analysis of more than 450 of the donors used high-throughput TCR beta sequencing to judge whether each TCR beta V gene segment behaved as functional or pseudogenic. HLA typing included class I and class II loci at four-digit resolution. A later genetic analysis used genome-wide SNP genotypes for about 65% of the roughly 700 donors, treating that subset as a discovery cohort. Donor age, sex, ethnicity and CMV serostatus were compiled alongside the repertoire data. Several DR-DQ haplotypes were handled as single units for association and clustering, since linkage in the cohort was strong. Typing coverage varied by locus: 629-630 donors for A, B, C, DRB1 and DQB1; roughly 560 for DQA1; nearly 610 for DPA1; under 490 for DPB1. To predict cytomegalovirus infection status, the study combined high-throughput TCR immunosequencing, statistical association of individual TCRs with disease status, and machine learning. All discovery cohort repertoires had been generated using a single sequencing platform. The genetic ancestry cluster associated with self-reported Caucasian donors included roughly four fifths of the 398 genotyped donors. A later analysis re-examined previously published TCR beta repertoires from roughly 720 donors and added high-resolution HLA genotyping to investigate patterns of TCR occurrence. Among about 370 genotyped donors of the cohort, an average of around 240,000 unique TCR beta nucleotide sequences was sequenced per donor, of which about 18% were non-productive. An early release covering some 640 HLA-typed donors comprised about 320 gigabases of sequencing data and some 79 million unique TCR sequences. In addition to the first cohort of 666 subjects, a separate validation cohort of 120 different subjects was used. Study-level results and caveats: V-gene and J-gene trimming of TCR beta chains was associated with a missense DCLRE1C variant in a later genetic analysis, and the association was replicated in an independent cohort. CMV serostatus was the only immune exposure information available for the cohort. According to a later analysis, most CMV-associated TCR beta chains appeared to be HLA-restricted, and the HLA associations seemed to be driven largely by CMV exposure. The presence/absence analyses assumed that sequencing depth was roughly uniform across donors, and that assumption may not be true. Linkage disequilibrium might explain the correlated functional status among segregating V segments, but an unknown experimental factor could not be ruled out. A total of 150 to 200 TCR beta chains were listed by the study as associated with cytomegalovirus. The classifier was reported to diagnose cytomegalovirus status with high specificity and sensitivity in both the original and validation cohorts. This cohort had only TCR beta chains sequenced, and the lack of alpha or paired-chain data limited which features could be detected. The authors suggested that the approach could potentially be extended to other disease states and immunological phenotypes. A later analysis found that TCR association rates varied across HLA loci, with DRB1 alleles showing the most associated TCRs and HLA-C alleles the fewest. In an earlier analysis of more than 450 of the donors, most TCR beta V segments were observed in productive rearrangements about 87% or about 30% of the time, broadly matching IMGT annotations. A group of highly shared sequence variants was considered likely to be a technical artifact of the sequencing pipeline. Because counts were too low, roughly 17 rarely observed V segments, including chromosome 9 orphons, were left out of the earlier analysis of 587 of the donors. Compared with the roughly 670-donor mean, donors in an Asian-associated ancestry cluster had fewer N-insertions in productive TCRs, according to a later genetic analysis. Three of the identified cytomegalovirus-associated TCR beta chains were confirmed in vitro to be specific for cytomegalovirus antigens. Most TCR sequences were seen in very few donors, while some public TCRs were found in many individuals. A further reported finding was that TCR beta sequences accurately predicted the HLA-A and HLA-B alleles for most subjects in the first cohort. In a later analysis, HLA-associated TCR beta chains were found to be more clonally expanded and to have lower generation probabilities than equally common non-associated chains. A later analysis associated some 17,000 TCR beta sequences with specific HLA alleles at a false discovery rate of 0.05. A later analysis reported that several top co-occurrence clusters appeared linked to parvovirus B19, influenza, CMV and Epstein-Barr virus. Because HLA typing was unavailable for some donors at each locus, only the typed subset was used in association tests. When HLA alleles, especially DR and DQ, strongly co-occurred, attributing TCR associations to individual alleles was difficult.

A note on this clone: Its antigen is not yet known. It has no much larger one-base neighbor in the sample; base qualities were not kept.

In total, about 650 healthy bone marrow donors made up the cohort. All cohort members were sampled while nominally healthy, although unrecorded immune exposures were likely present. The donor was CMV seronegative and belonged to the group of 350 to 400 seronegative cohort members. A peripheral blood sample was collected from each donor, and TCR beta sequencing was performed on peripheral blood mononuclear cells. The Qiagen DNeasy Blood Extraction Kit was used to extract genomic DNA from the blood cell samples. To prepare the library, the immunoSEQ multiplex PCR assay was applied. A mixture of 60 forward primers for TCR Vbeta segments and 13 reverse primers for TCR Jbeta segments was used in the multiplex PCR. The CDR3 region of rearranged TCR beta genes was amplified from genomic DNA with a multiplex PCR assay. Amplified TCR beta libraries were sequenced as 87-base-pair reads on the Illumina HiSeq System. Turning to the authors' computational methods: A later analysis counted about 80 million unique TCR beta chains across the 550 to 700 repertoires, and some 12 million of these chains were shared by at least two donors. Raw reads were error-corrected and collapsed into unique sequences with a nearest-neighbor algorithm that merged closely related sequences to remove PCR and sequencing errors. Alignment of CDR3 sequences to IMGT reference sequences was used to assign V, D and J gene segments. For a sequence to be retained, a match of at least six nucleotides to both a V gene segment and a J gene segment was required. A rearrangement counted as productive if the CDR3 had no stop codons and remained in frame with V and J, and every other rearrangement counted as non-productive. Following IMGT convention, CDR3 was defined as the stretch from the second conserved V-encoded cysteine up to the conserved J-encoded phenylalanine. Sequences without an unambiguous match to a single V gene segment were excluded from the earlier analysis of 450 to 650 of the donors. In an earlier analysis of approximately 610 of the donors, V segments were called functional above 56.7% productive rearrangements and were called segregating when the between-donor standard deviation exceeded 5%. A statistical classification framework was built to diagnose cytomegalovirus status from the catalog of TCR beta chain sequences. A later analysis assigned V and J genes by comparing TCR nucleotide sequences with IMGT/GENE-DB human TR gene sequences. In a later analysis, CDR3 sequences and most-parsimonious VDJ recombination scenarios were assigned using the TCRdist pipeline. In a later analysis, each TCR beta chain was defined by its CDR3 amino acid sequence together with its V-gene family, and reads lacking a unique V-gene family were excluded. A later analysis removed over 500 highly shared, low-generation-probability nucleotide sequences to deal with suspected cross-contamination and a sequencing artifact. In a later analysis, a clonal expansion index was calculated for each public chain from normalized within-repertoire ranks of inferred template counts. A later analysis computed generation probabilities with a VDJ recombination model fitted to out-of-frame rearrangements, and checked the results against IGoR. A later analysis scored TCR-TCR, TCR-HLA and TCR-CMV co-occurrence with hypergeometric tests, applying a repertoire-size bias correction to TCR pairs. False discovery rates were estimated in a later analysis by permuting HLA or CMV assignments 20 times. In a later analysis, co-occurring TCRs were grouped using DBSCAN, and TCRdist sequence similarity was added for clustering within HLA-allele-positive subsets. For co-occurrence clustering, repertoires with fewer than 30,000 or more than 120,000 public chains were excluded, along with five repertoires with anomalous nucleotide sharing. Sourced from immuneACCESS, this table was stored by TCRdb with only in-frame sequences that have V and J called. A share of the clones is absent; for the studies checked, an unresolved V gene accounts for under half, and the remainder has no known explanation. For V, J and clone size, that table is used; D and trimming come from the DNA. The sample table holds some 120,000 clones, of which 60% to 80% were seen once. The leading ten clones occupy 3% to 4.5% of the sample.

The receptor's source is a man under 40 in good health and CMV-seronegative. Sequenced sample: PBMCs.

For the CDR3, the sequence is CASSYRLTGTTYNEQFF. Read as DNA, the sequence is TGTGCCAGCAGCTATAGGCTTACAGGGACCACCTACAATGAGCAGTTCTTC. Recombination linked TRBV28 to TRBJ2-1; TRBD1 might be the D gene, on 6 matching bases. V loses 6 bases of germline sequence and J loses 2 bases, and the interval between the two ends is 20 bases. The germline V gene specifies MDHEN as CDR1 and SYDVKM as CDR2. The CDR3 sequence holds 17 residues, the cysteine and phenylalanine included. Only the CDR3 portion is preserved as DNA: 51 bases, with reading frame beginning at the first base.